This T cell receptor beta chain appears in the sequencing data of a study of T cell responses to AZD1222 COVID-19 vaccine. As concerns this clone: Its antigen is undetermined.

The V gene's germline CDR1 is SGHNT and CDR2 YENEEA. Losses at the gene ends were 4 bases for V and 6 bases for J; bases not matched to a gene: 5. The CDR3 spans 14 residues. Profiled with immunoSEQ multiplex PCR; TCRdb holds only in-frame clones, not every one. The sample records under 85,000 clones, less than 95% being singletons. Findings and caveats of the study: After the peak T cell response, and only then, were repertoires sampled. Nearly half of spike-specific TCRs reportedly target variant regions that are unmutated in the B.1.351 and B.1.1.7 variants. Females made up more of the donors, who were largely white British, and clonal diversity may have come out too low.

The chain couples TRBV11-3 to TRBJ2-5; 10 bases align to TRBD2. The sequenced sample was peripheral blood, obtained 28 days after the second AZD1222 dose. The receptor comes from an adult who received the AZD1222 COVID-19 vaccine. The CDR3 sequence: CASSSGTSAKTQYF. The CDR3 DNA reads as TGTGCCAGCAGCTCCGGGACTAGCGCCAAGACCCAGTACTTC.